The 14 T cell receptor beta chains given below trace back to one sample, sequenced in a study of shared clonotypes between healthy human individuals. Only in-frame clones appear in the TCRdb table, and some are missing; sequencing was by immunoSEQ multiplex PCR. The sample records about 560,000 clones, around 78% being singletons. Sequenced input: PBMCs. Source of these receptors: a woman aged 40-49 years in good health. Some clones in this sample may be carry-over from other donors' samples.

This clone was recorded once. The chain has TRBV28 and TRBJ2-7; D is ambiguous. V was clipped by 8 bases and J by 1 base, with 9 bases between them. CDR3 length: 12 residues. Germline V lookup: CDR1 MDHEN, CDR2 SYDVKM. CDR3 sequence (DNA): TGTGCCAGCGGTCCCCTTTCCTACGAGCAGTACTTC. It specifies CASGPLSYEQYF.

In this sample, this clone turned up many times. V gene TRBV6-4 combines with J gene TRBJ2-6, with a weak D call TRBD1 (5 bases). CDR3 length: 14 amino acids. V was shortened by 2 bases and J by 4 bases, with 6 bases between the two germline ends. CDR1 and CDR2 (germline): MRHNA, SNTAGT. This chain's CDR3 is CASSDRGGANVLTF. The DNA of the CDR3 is TGTGCCAGCAGTGACAGGGGAGGGGCCAACGTCCTGACTTTC.

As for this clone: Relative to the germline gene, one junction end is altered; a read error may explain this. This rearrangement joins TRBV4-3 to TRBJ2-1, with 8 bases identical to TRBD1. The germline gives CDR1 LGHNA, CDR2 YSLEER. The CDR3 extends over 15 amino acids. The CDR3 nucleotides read TGCGCCAGCAGCCTGACAGGGGTGAGGCGGGCCGGGCTAGTCTTC. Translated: CASSLTGVRRAGLVF.

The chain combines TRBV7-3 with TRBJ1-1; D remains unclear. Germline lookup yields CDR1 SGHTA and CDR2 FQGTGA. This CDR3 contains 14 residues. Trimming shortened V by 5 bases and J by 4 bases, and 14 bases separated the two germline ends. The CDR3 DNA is TGTGCCAGCAGCAAGGAGGGTGGTGGCACTGAAGCTTTCTTT. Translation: CASSKEGGGTEAFF.

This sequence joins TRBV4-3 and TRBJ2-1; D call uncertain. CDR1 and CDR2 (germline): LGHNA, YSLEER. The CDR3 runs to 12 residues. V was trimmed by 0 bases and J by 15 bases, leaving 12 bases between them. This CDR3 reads CASSQDRQVPFF. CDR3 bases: TGCGCCAGCAGCCAAGATAGGCAGGTTCCGTTCTTC.

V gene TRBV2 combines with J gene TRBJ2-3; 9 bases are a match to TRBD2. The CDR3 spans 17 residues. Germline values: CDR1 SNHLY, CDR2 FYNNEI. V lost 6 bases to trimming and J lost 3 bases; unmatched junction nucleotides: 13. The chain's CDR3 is CASSDKAWAGGTDTQYF. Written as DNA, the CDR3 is TGTGCCAGCAGCGATAAGGCATGGGCGGGAGGGACAGATACGCAGTATTTT.

The CDR3 is CASYLDITNTGELFF. CDR3 nucleotides: TGCGCCAGCTACCTGGACATAACGAACACCGGGGAGCTGTTTTTT. The chain joins TRBV5-1 to TRBJ2-2, with D possibly TRBD1 on 5 matching bases. Germline values: CDR1 SGHRS, CDR2 YFSETQ. CDR3 length: 15 residues. Deletions cut 7 bases from V and 0 bases from J, with 13 bases between.

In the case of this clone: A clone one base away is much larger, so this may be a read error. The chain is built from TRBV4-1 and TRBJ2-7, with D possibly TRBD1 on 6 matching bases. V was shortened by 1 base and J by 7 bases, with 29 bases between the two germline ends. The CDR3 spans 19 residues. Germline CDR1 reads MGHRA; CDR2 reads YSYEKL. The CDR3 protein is CASSQVRPVSGQRSWEQYF. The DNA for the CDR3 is TGCGCCAGCAGCCAAGTACGACCCGTCAGCGGACAGAGGTCTTGGGAGCAGTACTTC.

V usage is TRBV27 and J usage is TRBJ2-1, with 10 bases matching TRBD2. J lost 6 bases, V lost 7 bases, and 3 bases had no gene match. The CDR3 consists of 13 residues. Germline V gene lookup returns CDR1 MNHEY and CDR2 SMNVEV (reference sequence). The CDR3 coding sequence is TGTGCCAGCACCAGCGGGAGGGGCAATGAGCAGTTCTTC. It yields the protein CASTSGRGNEQFF.

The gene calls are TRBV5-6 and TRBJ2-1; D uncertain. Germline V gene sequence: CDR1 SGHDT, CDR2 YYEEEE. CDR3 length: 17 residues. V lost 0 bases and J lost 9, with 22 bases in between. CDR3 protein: CASSLGSETDRPTEQFF. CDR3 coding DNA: TGTGCCAGCAGCTTGGGGTCCGAGACCGACCGGCCTACTGAGCAGTTCTTC.

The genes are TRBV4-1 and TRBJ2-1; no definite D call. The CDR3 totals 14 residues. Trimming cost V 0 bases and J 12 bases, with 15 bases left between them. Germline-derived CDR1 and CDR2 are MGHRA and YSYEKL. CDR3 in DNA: TGCGCCAGCAGCCAAGAGTCGGAGCGACGTCGGCAGTTCTTC. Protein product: CASSQESERRRQFF.

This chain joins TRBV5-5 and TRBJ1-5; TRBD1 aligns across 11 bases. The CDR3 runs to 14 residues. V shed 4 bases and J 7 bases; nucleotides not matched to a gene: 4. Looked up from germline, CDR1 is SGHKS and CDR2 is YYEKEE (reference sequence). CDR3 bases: TGTGCCAGCAGCGAGGACAGGGGGCGACAGCCCCAGCATTTT. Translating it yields CASSEDRGRQPQHF.

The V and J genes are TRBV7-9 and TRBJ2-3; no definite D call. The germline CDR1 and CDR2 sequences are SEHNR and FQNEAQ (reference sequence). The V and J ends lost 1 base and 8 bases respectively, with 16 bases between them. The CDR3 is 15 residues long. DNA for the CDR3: TGTGCCAGCAGCTTAGATAGAGTCCGGACCGGTACGCAGTATTTT. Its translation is CASSLDRVRTGTQYF.

The CDR3: CASSLAGRSGQPQHF. The DNA of the CDR3 is TGTGCCAGCAGTTTAGCAGGGAGATCGGGTCAGCCCCAGCATTTT. The genes are TRBV28 and TRBJ1-5, with TRBD1 as a possible D gene (5 bases). The V gene's germline CDR1 is MDHEN and CDR2 SYDVKM. The CDR3 runs 15 residues. Trimming took off 2 bases at V and 6 bases at J, with 14 bases between the two ends.